Listed below are T cell receptor beta chains from one sample, sequenced in a study of cytomegalovirus exposure and HLA in healthy donors. Sequencing was performed with immunoSEQ multiplex PCR; in TCRdb, only in-frame clones are kept and a portion is missing. This table has fewer than 400,000 clones, 88% appearing once. Sequencing used PBMCs. The receptors were gathered from a man aged 30 to 45 in good health and CMV-seronegative. Both conserved end residues are part of each CDR3. D genes are given only for firm matches. Clone sizes are given selectively: once, few, many, or a class where the clone is expanded.

DNA: TGCGCCAGCAGTGCGGGACAGAAGGCTCGCACTAATGAAAAACTGTTTTTT
CDR3: CASSAGQKARTNEKLFF
V: TRBV4-1
size: NA
D: TRBD1
J: TRBJ1-4

DNA: TGTGCCAGCAGCTCTACAGGGTCAGGAAACACCATATATTTT
CDR3: CASSSTGSGNTIYF
V: TRBV9
size: NA
D: NA
J: TRBJ1-3

DNA: TGTGCCAGCAGCTTGGAGCAGGGGGACACCTACAATGAGCAGTTCTTC
CDR3: CASSLEQGDTYNEQFF
V: TRBV5-6
size: NA
D: TRBD1
J: TRBJ2-1

DNA: TGTGCCAGCGGGAGAAGGGACAGCCATCAGCCCCAGCATTTT
CDR3: CASGRRDSHQPQHF
V: TRBV7-9
size: NA
D: TRBD1
J: TRBJ1-5

DNA: TGTGCCAGCAGAACGGGGGGCGGCTACGGAGCTTTCTTT
CDR3: CASRTGGGYGAFF
V: TRBV6-5
size: NA
D: NA
J: TRBJ1-1

DNA: TGCAGCTGGCTAGCGGGGGTAAATGAGCAGTTCTTC
CDR3: CSWLAGVNEQFF
V: TRBV29-1
size: NA
D: TRBD2
J: TRBJ2-1

DNA: TGTGCCAGCAGCTTATCGGGGGGTATGAACACTGAAGCTTTCTTT
CDR3: CASSLSGGMNTEAFF
V: TRBV7-9
size: NA
D: NA
J: TRBJ1-1

DNA: TGCGCCAGCAGCTTGGGGCATTCCGGGGCCAACGTCCTGACTTTC
CDR3: CASSLGHSGANVLTF
V: TRBV5-1
size: NA
D: NA
J: TRBJ2-6

DNA: TGTGCCAGCAGCCAAGATCCCGCGGCCAAAGAGACCCAGTACTTC
CDR3: CASSQDPAAKETQYF
V: TRBV4-2
size: NA
D: NA
J: TRBJ2-5

DNA: TGTGCCAGTAGTTCCCACTCCTACAATGAGCAGTTCTTC
CDR3: CASSSHSYNEQFF
V: TRBV19
size: NA
D: NA
J: TRBJ2-1

DNA: TGTGCCAGTACTCCTAGGGGCGACTATGGCTACACCTTC
CDR3: CASTPRGDYGYTF
V: TRBV19
size: NA
D: NA
J: TRBJ1-2

DNA: TGCAGTTCCTTTAGCACAGATACGCAGTATTTT
CDR3: CSSFSTDTQYF
V: TRBV20-1
size: NA
D: NA
J: TRBJ2-3

DNA: TGTGCCAGCAGTGAAACCCCGCCCAGCGGGGGGGCCTACGAGCAGTACTTC
CDR3: CASSETPPSGGAYEQYF
V: TRBV2
size: NA
D: TRBD2
J: TRBJ2-7

DNA: TGTGCCAGCACCCTACGGGGGAATTTGAACACTGAAGCTTTCTTT
CDR3: CASTLRGNLNTEAFF
V: TRBV5-8
size: NA
D: NA
J: TRBJ1-1

DNA: TGTGCCAGCTCACCACCGAACGGGTTGGGCACTGAAGCTTTCTTT
CDR3: CASSPPNGLGTEAFF
V: TRBV18
size: NA
D: NA
J: TRBJ1-1

DNA: TGTGCCAGCAGCGTAGGACTAGCGGAGCCCTACGAGCAGTACTTC
CDR3: CASSVGLAEPYEQYF
V: TRBV9
size: NA
D: TRBD2
J: TRBJ2-7

DNA: TGTGCCAGCAGCTTTGTGGGGAGGGGGGAGCTGTTTTTT
CDR3: CASSFVGRGELFF
V: TRBV12-1
size: NA
D: NA
J: TRBJ2-2

DNA: TGTGCCACCAGCACAATCCTGAGTTTATCTGAAAAACTGTTTTTT
CDR3: CATSTILSLSEKLFF
V: TRBV15
size: NA
D: NA
J: TRBJ1-4

DNA: TGTGCCAGCTCATTACTAGGGGGCGCGAGCACAGATACGCAGTATTTT
CDR3: CASSLLGGASTDTQYF
V: TRBV18
size: NA
D: TRBD1
J: TRBJ2-3

DNA: TGTGCCATCAGTGAGGTTCTAGCGAGGCAAGAGACCCAGTACTTC
CDR3: CAISEVLARQETQYF
V: TRBV10-3
size: NA
D: NA
J: TRBJ2-5

DNA: TGTGCCAGCGCAGGGGCCTACACCGGGGAGCTGTTTTTT
CDR3: CASAGAYTGELFF
V: TRBV27
size: NA
D: NA
J: TRBJ2-2

DNA: TGCGCCAGCAGCTTGGAAATAGCGGGGGCCACAGATACGCAGTATTTT
CDR3: CASSLEIAGATDTQYF
V: TRBV5-1
size: once
D: TRBD2
J: TRBJ2-3

DNA: TGCGCCAGCAGCCAAGATCAGGGGCGCCCCTACGAGCAGTACTTC
CDR3: CASSQDQGRPYEQYF
V: TRBV4-1
size: NA
D: NA
J: TRBJ2-7

DNA: TGCGCCAGCAGCTTGGCCGGGATACCTGAAGCTTTCTTT
CDR3: CASSLAGIPEAFF
V: TRBV5-1
size: NA
D: NA
J: TRBJ1-1

DNA: TGTGCCAGCAGCCAAAGGGACAGCTTCACCGGGGAGCTGTTTTTT
CDR3: CASSQRDSFTGELFF
V: TRBV5-4
size: NA
D: TRBD1
J: TRBJ2-2

DNA: TGTGCCAGCTCACCGGACAGTCTTAATTCACCCCTCCACTTT
CDR3: CASSPDSLNSPLHF
V: TRBV18
size: NA
D: NA
J: TRBJ1-6

DNA: TGTGCCAGCAGTCGGACAGGGTCAAGCGGCTACACCTTC
CDR3: CASSRTGSSGYTF
V: TRBV2
size: few
D: TRBD1
J: TRBJ1-2

DNA: TGTGCCACCAGCAGACCGGGCTATGGCTACACCTTC
CDR3: CATSRPGYGYTF
V: TRBV15
size: NA
D: NA
J: TRBJ1-2

DNA: TGTGCCAGCAGCTTGGGCGGCAGGGCGGATACGCAGTATTTT
CDR3: CASSLGGRADTQYF
V: TRBV5-6
size: NA
D: NA
J: TRBJ2-3

DNA: TGTGCCAGTAGTATCAACTATTTTCTCTCCTACAATGAGCAGTTCTTC
CDR3: CASSINYFLSYNEQFF
V: TRBV19
size: NA
D: NA
J: TRBJ2-1

DNA: TGCGCCAGCAGCCTAGGGGAGGGAAGAAACTACGAGCAGTACTTC
CDR3: CASSLGEGRNYEQYF
V: TRBV5-1
size: once
D: TRBD2
J: TRBJ2-7

DNA: TGCGCCAGCAGCCCCCCTGGCGGACAGCAGCTGTATAATTCACCCCTCCACTTT
CDR3: CASSPPGGQQLYNSPLHF
V: TRBV4-1
size: few
D: NA
J: TRBJ1-6

DNA: TGTGCCACTACAGGGGGCGGGTCACCCCTCCACTTT
CDR3: CATTGGGSPLHF
V: TRBV28
size: NA
D: TRBD1
J: TRBJ1-6

DNA: TGTGCCAGCAGTTACGTCGGGGGGGCGGATGAGCAGTTCTTC
CDR3: CASSYVGGADEQFF
V: TRBV6-6
size: NA
D: TRBD2
J: TRBJ2-1

DNA: TGTGCCAGCAGCCCGGGAATACAGGGACAGCCCTACGAGCAGTACTTC
CDR3: CASSPGIQGQPYEQYF
V: TRBV5-6
size: NA
D: TRBD1
J: TRBJ2-7

DNA: TGTGCCAGCAGCTGGGTTTTAATGGTCGTCGGGAAAACTGATACGCAGTATTTT
CDR3: CASSWVLMVVGKTDTQYF
V: TRBV5-8
size: NA
D: NA
J: TRBJ2-3

DNA: TGTGCCAGCAGCAGGGGGACTAGCGGGCCGTATGAGCAGTTCTTC
CDR3: CASSRGTSGPYEQFF
V: TRBV27
size: NA
D: TRBD2
J: TRBJ2-1

DNA: TGTGCCAGCAGCGCGACAGGGGGGGCCACTGAAGCTTTCTTT
CDR3: CASSATGGATEAFF
V: TRBV11-2
size: NA
D: TRBD1
J: TRBJ1-1

DNA: TGTGCCAGCAGCGCTTATTACGGGACAGAATCTCAGCCCCAGCATTTT
CDR3: CASSAYYGTESQPQHF
V: TRBV7-9
size: NA
D: TRBD1
J: TRBJ1-5

DNA: TGTGCCAGCAGCATAGGACTTGGGGGGTTTATAACTGAAGCTTTCTTT
CDR3: CASSIGLGGFITEAFF
V: TRBV11-2
size: NA
D: NA
J: TRBJ1-1

DNA: TGTGCCAGCAGCTTGCGGGCAGGGGGCCATAGCAATCAGCCCCAGCATTTT
CDR3: CASSLRAGGHSNQPQHF
V: TRBV5-8
size: NA
D: TRBD1
J: TRBJ1-5

DNA: TGTGCCAGCAGCTCCAGACAGGCTAGCTCCTACGAGCAGTACTTC
CDR3: CASSSRQASSYEQYF
V: TRBV11-2
size: few
D: NA
J: TRBJ2-7

DNA: TGCGCCAGCAGCCAAGGGACAGGGCCCCAGGGGGCCAAAAACATTCAGTACTTC
CDR3: CASSQGTGPQGAKNIQYF
V: TRBV4-1
size: NA
D: TRBD1
J: TRBJ2-4

DNA: TGTGCCAGCAGCTTGGCCCAGTTCACCTACAATGAGCAGTTCTTC
CDR3: CASSLAQFTYNEQFF
V: TRBV5-4
size: NA
D: NA
J: TRBJ2-1

DNA: TGTGCCAGCAGCGTCGCGAGGGTTGGGCATATATACGAGCAGTACTTC
CDR3: CASSVARVGHIYEQYF
V: TRBV7-9
size: NA
D: NA
J: TRBJ2-7

DNA: TGTGCCAGCAGTCGGGTTAGCTCCTACAATGAGCAGTTCTTC
CDR3: CASSRVSSYNEQFF
V: TRBV27
size: NA
D: NA
J: TRBJ2-1

DNA: TGTGCCATCAAGGAGGGGGGGGCGACCAGCCTTTCGGTGTGGGAGCAGTACTTC
CDR3: CAIKEGGATSLSVWEQYF
V: TRBV10-3
size: NA
D: NA
J: TRBJ2-7

DNA: TGTGCCAGCAGCCAGTGGACAGGGAACTATGGCTACACCTTC
CDR3: CASSQWTGNYGYTF
V: TRBV7-8
size: few
D: TRBD1
J: TRBJ1-2

DNA: TGCGCCAGCAGCTTGGCGGGACAGGGGTTGAATTCACCCCTCCACTTT
CDR3: CASSLAGQGLNSPLHF
V: TRBV5-1
size: NA
D: TRBD1
J: TRBJ1-6

DNA: TGTGCCAGCAGAATAGCGGGGGGTTCCAATGAGCAGTTCTTC
CDR3: CASRIAGGSNEQFF
V: TRBV27
size: NA
D: TRBD2
J: TRBJ2-1

DNA: TGCAGCGTTGTGAAGAGCTCCTACAATGAGCAGTTCTTC
CDR3: CSVVKSSYNEQFF
V: TRBV29-1
size: NA
D: NA
J: TRBJ2-1

DNA: TGCGCCAGCATGGGTTTCGGAGAGCGGGGGATATCAGGGACCCAGTACTTC
CDR3: CASMGFGERGISGTQYF
V: TRBV5-1
size: NA
D: TRBD2
J: TRBJ2-5

DNA: TGCGCCAGCAGCTTCGACAGGGATAATTCACCCCTCCACTTT
CDR3: CASSFDRDNSPLHF
V: TRBV5-1
size: few
D: TRBD1
J: TRBJ1-6

DNA: TGTGCCAGCAGCGTGGCCCCCCGGACTGAAGCTTTCTTT
CDR3: CASSVAPRTEAFF
V: TRBV5-6
size: few
D: NA
J: TRBJ1-1

DNA: TGTGCCAGCAGCTTGGGGGTCGCGGGGGCCCAAGAGACCCAGTACTTC
CDR3: CASSLGVAGAQETQYF
V: TRBV5-4
size: NA
D: NA
J: TRBJ2-5

DNA: TGTGCCAGCAGTTCTAGCGGGGGGGCCGACAATGAGCAGTTCTTC
CDR3: CASSSSGGADNEQFF
V: TRBV2
size: NA
D: TRBD2
J: TRBJ2-1

DNA: TGTGCCAGCTCCAACTTCCGGGACAGGGACTACGAGCAGTACTTC
CDR3: CASSNFRDRDYEQYF
V: TRBV18
size: NA
D: TRBD1
J: TRBJ2-7

DNA: TGTGCCAGCAGCTTCCGGGGTAACACTGAAGCTTTCTTT
CDR3: CASSFRGNTEAFF
V: TRBV5-6
size: NA
D: NA
J: TRBJ1-1

DNA: TGTGGTCTCGAACAACACGGGACACCAACCTACGAGCAGTACTTC
CDR3: CGLEQHGTPTYEQYF
V: TRBV5-6
size: NA
D: NA
J: TRBJ2-7

DNA: TGTGCCAGCAGCTTACATCCGGGAAACTACGAGCAGTACTTC
CDR3: CASSLHPGNYEQYF
V: TRBV11-2
size: NA
D: NA
J: TRBJ2-7